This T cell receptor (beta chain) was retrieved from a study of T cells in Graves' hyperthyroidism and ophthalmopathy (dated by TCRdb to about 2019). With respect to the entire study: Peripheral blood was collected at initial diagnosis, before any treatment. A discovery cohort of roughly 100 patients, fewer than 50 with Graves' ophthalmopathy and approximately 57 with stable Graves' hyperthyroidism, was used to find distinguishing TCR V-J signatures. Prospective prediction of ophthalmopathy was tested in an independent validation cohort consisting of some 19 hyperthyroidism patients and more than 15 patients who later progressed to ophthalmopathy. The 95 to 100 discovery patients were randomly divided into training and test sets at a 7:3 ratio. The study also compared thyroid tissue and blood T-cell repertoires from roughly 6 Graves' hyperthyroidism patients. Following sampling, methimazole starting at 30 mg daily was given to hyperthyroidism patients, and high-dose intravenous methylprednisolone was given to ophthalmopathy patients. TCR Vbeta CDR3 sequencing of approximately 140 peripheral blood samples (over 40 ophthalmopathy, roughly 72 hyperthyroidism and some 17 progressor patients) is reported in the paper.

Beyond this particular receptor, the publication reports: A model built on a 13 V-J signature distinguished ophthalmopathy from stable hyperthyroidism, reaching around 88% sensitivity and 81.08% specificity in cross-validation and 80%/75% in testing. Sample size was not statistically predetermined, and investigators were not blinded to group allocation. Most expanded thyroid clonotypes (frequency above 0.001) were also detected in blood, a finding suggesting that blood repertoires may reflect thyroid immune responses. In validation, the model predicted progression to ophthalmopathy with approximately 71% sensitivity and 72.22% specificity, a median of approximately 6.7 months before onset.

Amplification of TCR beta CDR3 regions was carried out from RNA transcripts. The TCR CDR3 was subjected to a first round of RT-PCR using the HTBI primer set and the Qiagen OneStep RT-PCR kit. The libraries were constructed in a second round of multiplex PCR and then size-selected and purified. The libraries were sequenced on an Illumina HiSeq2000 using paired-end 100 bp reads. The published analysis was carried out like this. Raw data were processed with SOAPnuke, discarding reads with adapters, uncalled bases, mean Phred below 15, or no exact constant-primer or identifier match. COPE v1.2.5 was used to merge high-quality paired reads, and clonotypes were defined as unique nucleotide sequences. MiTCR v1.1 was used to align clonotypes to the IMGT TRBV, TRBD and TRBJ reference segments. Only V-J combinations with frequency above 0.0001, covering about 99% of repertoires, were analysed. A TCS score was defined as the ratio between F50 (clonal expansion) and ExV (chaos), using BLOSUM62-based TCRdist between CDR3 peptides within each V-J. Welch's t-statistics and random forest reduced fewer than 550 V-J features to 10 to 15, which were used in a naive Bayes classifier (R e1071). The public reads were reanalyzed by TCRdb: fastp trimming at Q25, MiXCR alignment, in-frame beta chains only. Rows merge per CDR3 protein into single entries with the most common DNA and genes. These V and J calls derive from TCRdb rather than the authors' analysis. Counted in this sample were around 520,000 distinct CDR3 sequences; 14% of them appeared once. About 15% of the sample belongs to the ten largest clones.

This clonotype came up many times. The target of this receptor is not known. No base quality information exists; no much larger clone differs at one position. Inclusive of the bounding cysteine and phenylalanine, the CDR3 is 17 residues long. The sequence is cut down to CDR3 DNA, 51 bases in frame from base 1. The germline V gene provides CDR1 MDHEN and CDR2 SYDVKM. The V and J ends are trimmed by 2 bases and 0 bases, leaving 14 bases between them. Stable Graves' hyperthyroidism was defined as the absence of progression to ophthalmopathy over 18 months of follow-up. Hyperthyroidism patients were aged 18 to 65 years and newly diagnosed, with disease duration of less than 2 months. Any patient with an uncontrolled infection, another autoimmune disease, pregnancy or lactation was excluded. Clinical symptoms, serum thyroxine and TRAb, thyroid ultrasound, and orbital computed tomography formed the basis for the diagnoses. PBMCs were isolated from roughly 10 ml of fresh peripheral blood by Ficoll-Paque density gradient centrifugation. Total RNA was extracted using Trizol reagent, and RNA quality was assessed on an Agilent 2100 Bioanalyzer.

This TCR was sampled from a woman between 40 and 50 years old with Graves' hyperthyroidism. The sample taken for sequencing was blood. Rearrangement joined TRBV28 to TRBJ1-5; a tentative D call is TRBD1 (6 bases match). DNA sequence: TGTGCCAGCAGTTTAACGCACTACAGGGCTAGCAATCAGCCCCAGCATTTT. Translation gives CASSLTHYRASNQPQHF. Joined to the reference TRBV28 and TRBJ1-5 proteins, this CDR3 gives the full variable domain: DVKVTQSSRYLVKRTGEKVFLECVQDMDHENMFWYRQDPGLGLRLIYFSYDVKMKEKGDIPEGYSVSREKKERFSLILESASTNQTSMYLCASSLTHYRASNQPQHFGDGTRLSIL.